This passage covers 21 T cell receptor beta chains from one sample sequenced in a study of T cell responses to AZD1222 COVID-19 vaccine. Clones were sequenced by immunoSEQ multiplex PCR, and TCRdb holds only the in-frame ones, with some missing. This sample has 80,000 or so clones, with about 90% found just once. Material: peripheral blood, obtained on day 0 of MenACWY control vaccination. The receptor set was obtained from an adult in good health.

The V gene is TRBV27, the J gene TRBJ2-7, with unresolved D. Germline lookup yields CDR1 MNHEY and CDR2 SMNVEV (reference sequence). V lost 5 bases and J 6 bases, leaving 14 bases between the germline ends. The CDR3 extends over 13 amino acids. CDR3 DNA: TGTGCCAGCAGTCCGGAGCTGTGGCTCGAGCAGTACTTC. Translating it yields CASSPELWLEQYF.

This clone was counted once. This rearrangement joins TRBV19 to TRBJ2-1, with 14 bases matching TRBD2. J lost 12 bases, V lost 3 bases, and 10 bases had no gene match. CDR1 and CDR2 from the germline V gene are LNHDA and SQIVND (reference sequence). The CDR3 length is 16 residues. The CDR3 spells CASSIGTSGSFSMQFF. CDR3 in DNA: TGTGCCAGTAGTATCGGGACTAGCGGGAGTTTTAGTATGCAGTTCTTC.

CDR3 DNA: TGTGCCAGCAGCCCTGTGGGGAGGATCGGGGAGCTGTTTTTT. It is translated as CASSPVGRIGELFF. The chain links TRBV7-9 to TRBJ2-2; a weak D match, TRBD2 (6 bases). CDR3 length: 14 residues. Germline V gene sequence: CDR1 SEHNR, CDR2 FQNEAQ (reference sequence). Trimming removed 5 bases at V and 7 bases at J, with 14 bases between.

The CDR3 region has the DNA TGTGCCAGCAGCCCCACCCCAGGGGGCCGGAATCAGCCCCAGCATTTT. It is translated as CASSPTPGGRNQPQHF. The chain employs TRBV7-8 and TRBJ1-5, with 8 bases that match TRBD1. Trimming cost V 5 bases and J 4 bases; bases outside gene matches: 10. The CDR3 runs 16 residues. Germline CDR1 SGHVS, CDR2 FQNEAQ.

A single count supports this clone. The chain links TRBV6-5 to TRBJ1-1, with no clear D. V dropped 4 bases and J dropped 1 base, with 7 bases sitting between them. Germline CDR1 reads MNHEY; CDR2 reads SVGAGI. The CDR3 runs 13 residues. The CDR3 DNA reads TGTGCCAGCAGTTTGGTGCCGAACACTGAAGCTTTCTTT. Translating it yields CASSLVPNTEAFF.

The chain joins TRBV23-1 to TRBJ1-1, with D possibly TRBD1 on 6 matching bases. TRBV23-1 is placed among ORFs of uncertain function. Trimming shortened V by 1 base and J by 1 base, and 16 bases separated the two germline ends. The CDR3 is made up of 17 amino acids. Here the CDR3 reads CASSQWGRGFGNTEAFF. In DNA form, the CDR3 reads TGCGCCAGCAGTCAATGGGGGAGGGGGTTCGGGAACACTGAAGCTTTCTTT.

The chain combines TRBV7-2 with TRBJ2-1; TRBD2 agrees at 8 bases. Germline V lookup: CDR1 SGHTA, CDR2 FQGNSA. After removal of 6 bases from V and 4 bases from J, the junction contained 8 bases not matched to a gene. The CDR3 is 15 amino acids. The CDR3 sequence: CASSQLAETYNEQFF. The CDR3 DNA reads TGTGCCAGCAGTCAACTAGCGGAGACTTACAATGAGCAGTTCTTC.

Notes on this clone: Additional DNA sequences in this sample encode the identical CDR3. The V call is TRBV19, the J call TRBJ1-5, with D possibly matching TRBD1 (5 bases). Germline CDR1 reads LNHDA; CDR2 reads SQIVND (reference sequence). V was pared by 6 bases and J by 4 bases, with 10 bases between. The CDR3 loop spans 13 amino acids. CDR3 protein: CASSPGLNQPQHF. DNA of the CDR3: TGTGCCAGTAGCCCAGGGCTTAATCAGCCCCAGCATTTT. Using reference TRBV19 and TRBJ1-5 for the parts outside the CDR3, the full variable domain is DGGITQSPKYLFRKEGQNVTLSCEQNLNHDAMYWYRQDPGQGLRLIYYSQIVNDFQKGDIAEGYSVSREKKESFPLTVTSAQKNPTAFYLCASSPGLNQPQHFGDGTRLSIL.

V usage is TRBV7-2 and J usage is TRBJ1-1; 7 bases fit TRBD1. Germline V CDR1 and CDR2: SGHTA, FQGNSA. The CDR3 runs 15 residues. The V and J ends lost 1 base and 4 bases, in that order; junction bases with no gene match: 6. CDR3 DNA sequence: TGTGCCAGCAGCTTAGAGCGCGCAGGGGGCACTGAAGCTTTCTTT. This translates into CASSLERAGGTEAFF. The variable domain in full, completed from reference TRBV7-2 and TRBJ1-1, reads GAGVSQSPSNKVTEKGKDVELRCDPISGHTALYWYRQSLGQGLEFLIYFQGNSAPDKSGLPSDRFSAERTGGSVSTLTIQRTQQEDSAVYLCASSLERAGGTEAFFGQGTRLTVV.

The chain couples TRBV7-6 to TRBJ1-1; no clear D. Deletions cut 5 bases from V and 4 bases from J, with 5 bases between. This CDR3 is built from 11 residues. The germline gives CDR1 SGHVS, CDR2 FNYEAQ. The CDR3 bases are TGTGCCAGCAGCGCTGGCACTGAAGCTTTCTTT. This gives the protein CASSAGTEAFF. Based on the CDR3 plus reference TRBV7-6 and TRBJ1-1, the full variable domain is GAGVSQSPRYKVTKRGQDVALRCDPISGHVSLYWYRQALGQGPEFLTYFNYEAQQDKSGLPNDRFSAERPEGSISTLTIQRTEQRDSAMYRCASSAGTEAFFGQGTRLTVV.

This rearrangement joins TRBV5-4 to TRBJ1-2; unclear D gene. The V gene lost 7 bases and the J gene lost 5 bases, with 9 bases spanning the gap. This CDR3 has 11 amino acids. Germline lookup yields CDR1 SGHNT and CDR2 YYREEE (reference sequence). The CDR3 spells CASGVTYGYTF. The CDR3 DNA follows: TGTGCCAGCGGGGTCACTTATGGCTACACCTTC.

Points on this clone: The sample carries other DNA sequences with the same CDR3. This rearrangement joins TRBV30 to TRBJ1-1, with 8 bases that match TRBD1. The trim removed 2 bases at V and 4 bases at J, leaving 0 bases unmatched. The V gene's germline CDR1 is GTSNPN and CDR2 SVGIG (reference sequence). CDR3 length equals 12 residues. DNA of the CDR3: TGTGCCTGGAGTACAGGGGGCACTGAAGCTTTCTTT. It specifies CAWSTGGTEAFF.

The chain has TRBV18 and TRBJ2-2; 7 bases match TRBD1. The germline gives CDR1 KGHSH, CDR2 LQKENI. Losses at the gene ends were 0 bases for V and 5 bases for J; bases not matched to a gene: 3. CDR3 size: 15 residues. CDR3 region: CASSPPGQKTGELFF. The DNA for the CDR3 is TGTGCCAGCTCACCACCGGGACAGAAAACCGGGGAGCTGTTTTTT.

This chain joins TRBV5-1 and TRBJ1-2; 9 nucleotides match TRBD1. V shed 3 bases and J 5 bases; nucleotides not matched to a gene: 8. CDR3 length equals 15 residues. Looked up from germline, CDR1 is SGHRS and CDR2 is YFSETQ. CDR3 loop: CASSSQQGANYGYTF. The CDR3 coding sequence is TGCGCCAGCAGCTCGCAACAGGGGGCGAATTATGGCTACACCTTC.

This chain connects TRBV20-1 to TRBJ2-7; D is possibly TRBD2 (6 bases). Per the germline V gene, CDR1 is DFQATT and CDR2 is SNEGSKA (reference sequence). The CDR3 is made up of 15 amino acids. Trimming pared 3 bases from V and 2 bases from J, leaving 17 bases between. The CDR3 spells CSASSEGIHPYEQYF. The CDR3 coding sequence is TGCAGTGCTAGTTCGGAGGGTATACACCCCTACGAGCAGTACTTC.

J is TRBJ2-7 and V is TRBV10-3; 8 bases agree with TRBD2. From germline, CDR1 is ENHRY and CDR2 SYGVKD. The ends lost 0 bases at V and 0 bases at J; junction bases unmatched: 1. There are 15 residues in the CDR3. The CDR3 here is CAISESGTSSYEQYF. The CDR3 nucleotides are TGTGCCATCAGTGAGTCGGGGACTAGCTCCTACGAGCAGTACTTC.

The rearrangement joins TRBV7-9 to TRBJ1-4; 8 bases agree with TRBD1. This CDR3 has 14 residues. The germline V gene encodes CDR1 SEHNR and CDR2 FQNEAQ (reference sequence). V shed 2 bases and J 8 bases; nucleotides not matched to a gene: 4. The CDR3 here is CASSLQGAREKLFF. DNA of the CDR3: TGTGCCAGCAGCTTACAGGGGGCGAGGGAAAAACTGTTTTTT.

V usage is TRBV28 and J usage is TRBJ1-4; D gene unclear. The CDR3 covers 14 residues. V lost 3 bases, J lost 8 bases, and 13 bases lay in between. Germline V lookup: CDR1 MDHEN, CDR2 SYDVKM. The CDR3 sequence is CASSLPGSEEKLFF. The DNA for the CDR3 is TGTGCCAGCAGTTTGCCGGGTTCGGAGGAAAAACTGTTTTTT.

This chain uses TRBV10-1 with TRBJ1-1; no clear D. Germline CDR1 reads WNHNN; CDR2 reads SYGVQD (reference sequence). Trimming removed 1 base at V and 4 bases at J, with 7 bases between. The CDR3 length is 13 residues. The CDR3 region has the DNA TGCGCCAGCAGTGAGTTACAGACCACTGAAGCTTTCTTT. Protein sequence: CASSELQTTEAFF.

The chain has TRBV11-2 and TRBJ2-7, with D hard to call. With 6 bases removed from V and 6 bases from J, the gap between germline ends came to 21 bases. The CDR3 loop spans 15 amino acids. The germline CDR1 and CDR2 sequences are SGHAT and FQNNGV. The CDR3, as DNA: TGTGCCAGCAGTCAGACCCCCTTAAGATCGTCCGAGCAGTACTTC. Encoded protein: CASSQTPLRSSEQYF.

This chain uses TRBV27 with TRBJ2-4; 7 nucleotides match TRBD1. After removal of 5 bases from V and 5 bases from J, the junction contained 3 bases not matched to a gene. CDR3 size: 13 residues. CDR1 and CDR2 from the germline V gene are MNHEY and SMNVEV (reference sequence). CDR3 sequence reads: CASSPGTENIQYF. CDR3 DNA: TGTGCCAGCAGTCCGGGGACAGAAAACATTCAGTACTTC.